The clone carrying this T cell receptor beta chain occurred many times. One entry per CDR3 protein, called by TCRdb with MiXCR from the reads. The table shows some 300,000 distinct CDR3 sequences, with roughly a tenth occurring only once. The data were taken from a study of T cell repertoires in cytomegalovirus infection. Deletions cut 10 bases from V and 8 bases from J, with 17 bases between. The CDR3 has 13 amino acids. Germline lookup yields CDR1 MNHEY and CDR2 SMNVEV (reference sequence). The V gene is TRBV27, the J gene TRBJ2-2; D ambiguous. Input material: PBMCs. The clonotype comes from a human donor in good health (CMV status not recorded). Some clones in this sample may be carry-over from other donors' samples. The CDR3 DNA follows: TGTGCCACCCAGACGGATTTGGCAGGGGAGCTGTTTTTT. This codes for CATQTDLAGELFF.